These T cell receptor beta chains were read from a single sample in a study of radiotherapy plus CTLA-4 blockade in lung cancer. Libraries were prepared by immunoSEQ multiplex PCR; TCRdb keeps only in-frame clonotypes and omits some of them. The data contain tens of thousands of clones, 79% of them singletons. Sequenced material: peripheral blood, taken from a patient treated with radiotherapy plus ipilimumab. The source of these receptors is a human donor with non-small cell lung cancer who had a complete response to radiotherapy plus ipilimumab. Each CDR3 is given with its conserved first and last residue. The order of the fields is V gene, D gene, clone size, J gene, CDR3 DNA, CDR3 protein. A D gene is named only where the DNA matches it firmly. Rows may omit the clone size; those that give it use once, few, many or a size class.

v_call: TRBV7-8; d_call: NA; clone_size: NA; j_call: TRBJ1-1; cdr3_nt: TGTGCCAGCAGCTTAGAAGGTGGGGGGGGCACTGAAGCTTTCTTT; cdr3_aa: CASSLEGGGGTEAFF
v_call: TRBV15; d_call: NA; clone_size: medium-sized; j_call: TRBJ1-1; cdr3_nt: TGTGCCACCAGCAGAGAAGGGTCAACCCTCACTGAAGCTTTCTTT; cdr3_aa: CATSREGSTLTEAFF
v_call: TRBV7-6; d_call: TRBD2; clone_size: NA; j_call: TRBJ2-1; cdr3_nt: TGTGCCAGCAGCCCAAAAACCCCATCTAGCGGGATAAGCTCCTACAATGAGCAGTTCTTC; cdr3_aa: CASSPKTPSSGISSYNEQFF
v_call: TRBV27; d_call: TRBD1; clone_size: NA; j_call: TRBJ1-2; cdr3_nt: TGTGCCAGCAGTTTAAAAGGGGGCGGCTATGGCTACACCTTC; cdr3_aa: CASSLKGGGYGYTF
v_call: TRBV19; d_call: TRBD1; clone_size: NA; j_call: TRBJ1-2; cdr3_nt: TGTGCCAGTAGTTTCGGACAGGGACGAGGCTACACCTTC; cdr3_aa: CASSFGQGRGYTF
v_call: TRBV11-2; d_call: TRBD1; clone_size: NA; j_call: TRBJ2-1; cdr3_nt: TGTGCCAGCAGCCCAGGGGGCTCCTACAATGAGCAGTTCTTC; cdr3_aa: CASSPGGSYNEQFF
v_call: TRBV11-2; d_call: NA; clone_size: few; j_call: TRBJ2-7; cdr3_nt: TGTGCCAGCAGCTCGTCAGGCGAGACAGCCTCCTACGAGCAGTACTTC; cdr3_aa: CASSSSGETASYEQYF
v_call: TRBV2; d_call: TRBD1; clone_size: once; j_call: TRBJ1-5; cdr3_nt: TGTGCCAGCAGAGCCGGGACAGGGGGCAATCAGCCCCAGCATTTT; cdr3_aa: CASRAGTGGNQPQHF
v_call: TRBV18; d_call: TRBD1; clone_size: once; j_call: TRBJ1-2; cdr3_nt: TGTGCCAGCTCAGACAGGGCGGACTATGGCTACACCTTC; cdr3_aa: CASSDRADYGYTF
v_call: TRBV5-1; d_call: NA; clone_size: NA; j_call: TRBJ1-1; cdr3_nt: TGCGCCAGCAGCTTCGGACAGAGGGTAGCCATGAACACTGAAGCTTTCTTT; cdr3_aa: CASSFGQRVAMNTEAFF
v_call: TRBV27; d_call: NA; clone_size: NA; j_call: TRBJ1-5; cdr3_nt: TGTGCCAGCAGTCCTGGGTTGGGACATCAGCCCCAGCATTTT; cdr3_aa: CASSPGLGHQPQHF
v_call: TRBV7-9; d_call: NA; clone_size: once; j_call: TRBJ1-2; cdr3_nt: TGTGCCAGCGACAGTCGGTACTATGGCTACACCTTC; cdr3_aa: CASDSRYYGYTF
v_call: TRBV30; d_call: TRBD2; clone_size: NA; j_call: TRBJ2-6; cdr3_nt: TGTGCCTGGAGTAAGAGCGGGGGCCCCTCTGGGGCCAACGTCCTGACTTTC; cdr3_aa: CAWSKSGGPSGANVLTF
v_call: TRBV29-1; d_call: TRBD2; clone_size: NA; j_call: TRBJ2-1; cdr3_nt: TGCAGCGAAATAGCGGGGCCTTACAATGAGCAGTTCTTC; cdr3_aa: CSEIAGPYNEQFF
v_call: TRBV19; d_call: NA; clone_size: NA; j_call: TRBJ1-4; cdr3_nt: TGTGCCAGTAGAGGTGTCGGAGAAAAACTGTTTTTT; cdr3_aa: CASRGVGEKLFF
v_call: TRBV5-1; d_call: NA; clone_size: once; j_call: TRBJ2-2; cdr3_nt: TGCGCCAGCAAAGAGGGCGGAAACACCGGGGAGCTGTTTTTT; cdr3_aa: CASKEGGNTGELFF
v_call: TRBV9; d_call: NA; clone_size: NA; j_call: TRBJ2-5; cdr3_nt: TGTGCCAGCAGCGTGAGGTCGGGGGCTGCAGAGACCCAGTACTTC; cdr3_aa: CASSVRSGAAETQYF
v_call: TRBV18; d_call: NA; clone_size: NA; j_call: TRBJ2-1; cdr3_nt: TGTGCCAGCTCACCATCGGACGGATCCGGGGAGTTCTTC; cdr3_aa: CASSPSDGSGEFF
v_call: TRBV6-5; d_call: NA; clone_size: NA; j_call: TRBJ1-4; cdr3_nt: TGTGCCAGCAGTCCGCAACAGGGATGGTCTGAAAAACTGTTTTTT; cdr3_aa: CASSPQQGWSEKLFF
v_call: TRBV6-5; d_call: NA; clone_size: NA; j_call: TRBJ1-2; cdr3_nt: TGTGCCAGCAGTTACTCGTTCGGCAGCAACTATGGCTACACCTTC; cdr3_aa: CASSYSFGSNYGYTF
v_call: TRBV6-5; d_call: NA; clone_size: NA; j_call: TRBJ1-4; cdr3_nt: TGTGCCAGCAGTTCCCCGGGGGGCCGAAAACTGTTTTTT; cdr3_aa: CASSSPGGRKLFF
v_call: TRBV19; d_call: NA; clone_size: NA; j_call: TRBJ2-3; cdr3_nt: TGTGCCAGTACCTCCGGGACGGCTTTTGAAGATACGCAGTATTTT; cdr3_aa: CASTSGTAFEDTQYF
v_call: TRBV29-1; d_call: NA; clone_size: NA; j_call: TRBJ2-1; cdr3_nt: TGCAGCGTTGTAGGTGGCGGCAGGTACAATGAGCAGTTCTTC; cdr3_aa: CSVVGGGRYNEQFF
v_call: TRBV5-1; d_call: NA; clone_size: NA; j_call: TRBJ2-2; cdr3_nt: TGCGCCAGCAGCAGGGACGCCGGGGAGCTGTTTTTT; cdr3_aa: CASSRDAGELFF
v_call: TRBV4-1; d_call: TRBD1; clone_size: NA; j_call: TRBJ1-2; cdr3_nt: TGCGCCAGCAGCCAAGTTCCGGGACAGAGCAACTATGGCTACACCTTC; cdr3_aa: CASSQVPGQSNYGYTF
v_call: TRBV6-1; d_call: TRBD1; clone_size: NA; j_call: TRBJ1-4; cdr3_nt: TGTGCCAGCAGGGCTCCAGGGACAGCAAATGAAAAACTGTTTTTT; cdr3_aa: CASRAPGTANEKLFF
v_call: TRBV19; d_call: TRBD1; clone_size: NA; j_call: TRBJ1-2; cdr3_nt: TGTGCCAGTAGGACCATGGGACAGGGGCGTGGCTACACCTTC; cdr3_aa: CASRTMGQGRGYTF
v_call: TRBV11-2; d_call: TRBD2; clone_size: NA; j_call: TRBJ2-1; cdr3_nt: TGTGCCAGCAGCCCCCAGATTCAGGGACTAGCGGGCTTGTTGCAGTTCTTC; cdr3_aa: CASSPQIQGLAGLLQFF
v_call: TRBV14; d_call: TRBD1; clone_size: NA; j_call: TRBJ1-2; cdr3_nt: TGTGCCAGCAGCCGGGACAGGGCAAACTATGGCTACACCTTC; cdr3_aa: CASSRDRANYGYTF
v_call: TRBV27; d_call: NA; clone_size: NA; j_call: TRBJ2-3; cdr3_nt: TGTGCCAGCAGTGCGATAGCACTCGGAGGCACGCAGTATTTT; cdr3_aa: CASSAIALGGTQYF
v_call: TRBV30; d_call: TRBD1; clone_size: NA; j_call: TRBJ2-1; cdr3_nt: TGTGCCTGGAGTACAGGGGACTACAATGAGCAGTTCTTC; cdr3_aa: CAWSTGDYNEQFF
v_call: TRBV6-6; d_call: NA; clone_size: NA; j_call: TRBJ1-5; cdr3_nt: TGTGCCAGCAGTTACCTCAGGGGACTAAAGCCCCAGCATTTT; cdr3_aa: CASSYLRGLKPQHF
v_call: TRBV7-2; d_call: NA; clone_size: NA; j_call: TRBJ1-5; cdr3_nt: TGTGCCAGCACCAACCCGGGGGGGCGGGGTCAGCCCCAGCATTTT; cdr3_aa: CASTNPGGRGQPQHF
v_call: TRBV7-2; d_call: NA; clone_size: once; j_call: TRBJ2-7; cdr3_nt: TGTGCCAGCAGCTTAACGGGTTTGGACTCCTACGAGCAGTACTTC; cdr3_aa: CASSLTGLDSYEQYF
v_call: TRBV9; d_call: NA; clone_size: NA; j_call: TRBJ1-1; cdr3_nt: TGTGCCAGCAGCGTAGATGGGGATACCAACACTGAAGCTTTCTTT; cdr3_aa: CASSVDGDTNTEAFF
v_call: TRBV28; d_call: NA; clone_size: NA; j_call: TRBJ2-7; cdr3_nt: TGTGCCAGCAAGTCCGGGACGGCGACCTACGAGCAGTACTTC; cdr3_aa: CASKSGTATYEQYF
v_call: TRBV28; d_call: NA; clone_size: NA; j_call: TRBJ2-2; cdr3_nt: TGTGCCAGCAGTTACAACAGGGTTGTCACCGGGGAGCTGTTTTTT; cdr3_aa: CASSYNRVVTGELFF
v_call: TRBV7-9; d_call: NA; clone_size: NA; j_call: TRBJ2-1; cdr3_nt: TGTGCCAGCAGCTTAGTAACAACAAATCTTTACAATGAGCAGTTCTTC; cdr3_aa: CASSLVTTNLYNEQFF
v_call: TRBV5-1; d_call: NA; clone_size: NA; j_call: TRBJ1-2; cdr3_nt: TGCGCCAGCAGCTCCGAGTGGTCCCATGGCTACACCTTC; cdr3_aa: CASSSEWSHGYTF
v_call: TRBV5-1; d_call: TRBD1; clone_size: NA; j_call: TRBJ1-3; cdr3_nt: TGCGCCAGCAGCTTCTCCGGGACAGGAAGAGGAAACACCATATATTTT; cdr3_aa: CASSFSGTGRGNTIYF
v_call: TRBV27; d_call: NA; clone_size: NA; j_call: TRBJ2-1; cdr3_nt: TGTGCCAGCAGTTTTATTGATAGGAGCGATGAGCAGTTCTTC; cdr3_aa: CASSFIDRSDEQFF
v_call: TRBV7-8; d_call: TRBD1; clone_size: few; j_call: TRBJ2-5; cdr3_nt: TGTGCCAGCCCAGGGGGCGCCGGCTTTCTACAAGAGACCCAGTACTTC; cdr3_aa: CASPGGAGFLQETQYF
v_call: TRBV10-3; d_call: NA; clone_size: once; j_call: TRBJ1-5; cdr3_nt: TGTGCCATCAGTGAGTCTACGGGGGGCTCGGGACAGCCCCAGCATTTT; cdr3_aa: CAISESTGGSGQPQHF
v_call: TRBV21-1; d_call: NA; clone_size: few; j_call: TRBJ1-5; cdr3_nt: TGTGCCAGCAGCAATGGACAGATAAGCAATCAGCCCCAGCATTTT; cdr3_aa: CASSNGQISNQPQHF
v_call: TRBV4-3; d_call: NA; clone_size: NA; j_call: TRBJ1-5; cdr3_nt: TGCGCCAGCAGCCAAGAAGTGGGCAGGGGAGGGAATCAGCCCCAGCATTTT; cdr3_aa: CASSQEVGRGGNQPQHF
v_call: TRBV30; d_call: NA; clone_size: NA; j_call: TRBJ2-5; cdr3_nt: TGTGCCTGGGAGGACCGGGACCGACAAGAGACCCAGTACTTC; cdr3_aa: CAWEDRDRQETQYF
v_call: TRBV2; d_call: TRBD2; clone_size: NA; j_call: TRBJ2-2; cdr3_nt: TGTGCCAGCAAAAGCGGGGGGGCAAACGGGGAGCTGTTTTTT; cdr3_aa: CASKSGGANGELFF
v_call: TRBV9; d_call: NA; clone_size: NA; j_call: TRBJ2-2; cdr3_nt: TGTGCCAGCAGCGTAGAGCCCTTTGAGCTGTTTTTT; cdr3_aa: CASSVEPFELFF
v_call: TRBV5-4; d_call: TRBD1; clone_size: few; j_call: TRBJ1-4; cdr3_nt: TGTGCCAGCAGCACTACCGGGACAGGGAATGAAAAACTGTTTTTT; cdr3_aa: CASSTTGTGNEKLFF
v_call: TRBV14; d_call: NA; clone_size: NA; j_call: TRBJ1-3; cdr3_nt: TGTGCCAGCAGCCCCCCCAGGGCCGGAAACACCATATATTTT; cdr3_aa: CASSPPRAGNTIYF
v_call: TRBV29-1; d_call: TRBD2; clone_size: few; j_call: TRBJ2-1; cdr3_nt: TGCAGCGCCCGAGGGCGGACTAGCGGGAGGGAACATGAGCAGTTCTTC; cdr3_aa: CSARGRTSGREHEQFF